A selection of T cell receptor beta chains follows, all from one sample in a study of cytomegalovirus exposure and HLA in healthy donors. Sequencing was performed with immunoSEQ multiplex PCR; in TCRdb, only in-frame clones are kept and a portion is missing. Of about 160,000 clones in the sample, around four fifths were seen once. Sequenced input: PBMCs. These receptors came from a woman aged 45-65 years in good health and CMV-seronegative. CDR3s include the opening cysteine and the closing phenylalanine or tryptophan. D genes are given only for firm matches. Clone size is shown for a subset of rows, as once, few, many or a class of expanded clone.

>TRBD2|few|TRBJ2-1|TRBV6-5
CASRYSGSSSNEQFF
TGTGCCAGCAGATATAGCGGGAGCAGTTCCAATGAGCAGTTCTTC
>NA|NA|TRBJ1-2|TRBV5-4
CASSPASRGFSNYGYTF
TGTGCCAGCAGCCCAGCGAGCCGGGGTTTTTCGAACTATGGCTACACCTTC
>TRBD2|few|TRBJ2-1|TRBV4-3
CASSQDWFYRTSGYNEQFF
TGCGCCAGCAGCCAAGATTGGTTTTACAGGACTAGCGGTTACAATGAGCAGTTCTTC
>NA|NA|TRBJ1-5|TRBV7-2
CASSLAPVQPQHF
TGTGCCAGCAGCTTAGCCCCCGTTCAGCCCCAGCATTTT
>NA|NA|TRBJ2-1|TRBV7-2
CASSLITGKQFF
TGTGCCAGCAGTCTCATAACAGGGAAGCAGTTCTTC
>TRBD2|NA|TRBJ2-7|TRBV5-1
CASSLWTSGGTYEQYF
TGCGCCAGCAGCTTATGGACTAGCGGGGGCACCTACGAGCAGTACTTC
>TRBD2|NA|TRBJ2-3|TRBV4-2
CASSQVLAGRTDTQYF
TGTGCCAGCAGCCAAGTACTAGCGGGTCGCACAGATACGCAGTATTTT
>TRBD1|once|TRBJ1-4|TRBV28
CASSRDRTNEKLFF
TGTGCCAGCAGTAGGGACAGAACTAATGAAAAACTGTTTTTT
>TRBD1|NA|TRBJ1-4|TRBV7-2
CASSWGTENEKLFF
TGTGCCAGCAGCTGGGGGACAGAGAATGAAAAACTGTTTTTT
>TRBD1|NA|TRBJ2-2|TRBV5-6
CASSLRRTGKTTGELFF
TGTGCCAGCAGCTTACGTAGGACAGGGAAAACCACCGGGGAGCTGTTTTTT
>TRBD1|NA|TRBJ2-5|TRBV29-1
CSVEKGQGLGQYF
TGCAGCGTTGAAAAGGGACAGGGCTTAGGGCAGTACTTC
>NA|NA|TRBJ2-3|TRBV30
CAWSAETRDTQYF
TGTGCCTGGAGTGCTGAAACGCGAGATACGCAGTATTTT
>NA|NA|TRBJ2-1|TRBV25-1
CASSESGRGNYNEQFF
TGTGCCAGCAGTGAATCGGGCAGGGGCAACTACAATGAGCAGTTCTTC
>NA|NA|TRBJ1-6|TRBV5-4
CASREGDASSYNSPLHF
TGTGCCAGCAGGGAAGGGGATGCTAGCTCCTATAATTCACCCCTCCACTTT
>TRBD2|NA|TRBJ2-7|TRBV27
CASSSGTSGAYEQYF
TGTGCCAGCAGCTCGGGGACTAGCGGGGCCTACGAGCAGTACTTC
>NA|NA|TRBJ1-2|TRBV18
CASSPPVPRDYGYTF
TGTGCCAGCTCACCACCCGTCCCGAGGGACTATGGCTACACCTTC
>NA|NA|TRBJ1-4|TRBV28
CASSLQHPLELFF
TGTGCCAGCAGTTTACAACACCCTTTGGAACTGTTTTTT
>TRBD2|NA|TRBJ2-3|TRBV27
CASRRAGGGNTQYF
TGTGCCAGCAGAAGGGCGGGGGGCGGGAATACGCAGTATTTT
>NA|NA|TRBJ1-1|TRBV4-1
CASSPMAGSSTEAFF
TGCGCCAGCAGCCCCATGGCGGGGAGTAGCACTGAAGCTTTCTTT
>NA|NA|TRBJ1-1|TRBV7-2
CASSLSGFTEAFF
TGTGCCAGCAGCTTATCAGGGTTCACTGAAGCTTTCTTT
>TRBD1|NA|TRBJ1-4|TRBV19
CASSSSGGRFEKLFF
TGTGCCAGTAGTAGCTCAGGGGGCAGGTTTGAAAAACTGTTTTTT
>TRBD1|NA|TRBJ1-2|TRBV27
CASSRTGGFTNYGYTF
TGTGCCAGCAGCCGGACAGGGGGCTTCACTAACTATGGCTACACCTTC
>TRBD2|few|TRBJ2-5|TRBV27
CASSLVPGLAVKETQYF
TGTGCCAGCAGTTTAGTCCCGGGACTAGCGGTTAAAGAGACCCAGTACTTC
>NA|NA|TRBJ1-2|TRBV5-6
CASSLRPGSYGYTF
TGTGCCAGCAGCTTGAGGCCGGGAAGCTATGGCTACACCTTC
>TRBD2|NA|TRBJ2-1|TRBV9
CASSFRTSTSSYNEQFF
TGTGCCAGCAGCTTTCGGACTAGCACGAGCTCCTACAATGAGCAGTTCTTC
>NA|NA|TRBJ1-1|TRBV19
CASSIGQGYTEAFF
TGTGCCAGTAGTATAGGCCAGGGATACACTGAAGCTTTCTTT
>TRBD2|few|TRBJ2-2|TRBV6-5
CASSSSGGAGELFF
TGTGCCAGCAGTTCTAGCGGGGGGGCCGGGGAGCTGTTTTTT